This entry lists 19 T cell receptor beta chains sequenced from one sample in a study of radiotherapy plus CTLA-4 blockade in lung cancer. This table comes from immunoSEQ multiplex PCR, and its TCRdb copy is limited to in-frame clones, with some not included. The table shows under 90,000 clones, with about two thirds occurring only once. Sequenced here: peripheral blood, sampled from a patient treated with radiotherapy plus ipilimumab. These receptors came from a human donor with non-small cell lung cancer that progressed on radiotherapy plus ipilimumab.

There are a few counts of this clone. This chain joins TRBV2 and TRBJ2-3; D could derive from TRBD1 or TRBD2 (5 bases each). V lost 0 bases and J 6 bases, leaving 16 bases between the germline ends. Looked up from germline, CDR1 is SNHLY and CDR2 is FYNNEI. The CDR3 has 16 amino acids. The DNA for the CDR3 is TGTGCCAGCAGTGAAGCGGGGCGTGGCTGGAGGGATACGCAGTATTTT. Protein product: CASSEAGRGWRDTQYF.

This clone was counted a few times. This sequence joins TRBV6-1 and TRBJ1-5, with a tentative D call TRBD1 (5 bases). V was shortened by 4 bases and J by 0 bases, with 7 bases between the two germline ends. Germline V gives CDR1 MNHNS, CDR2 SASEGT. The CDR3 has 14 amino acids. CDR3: CASSAGYSNQPQHF. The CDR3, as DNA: TGTGCCAGCAGTGCAGGGTATAGCAATCAGCCCCAGCATTTT.

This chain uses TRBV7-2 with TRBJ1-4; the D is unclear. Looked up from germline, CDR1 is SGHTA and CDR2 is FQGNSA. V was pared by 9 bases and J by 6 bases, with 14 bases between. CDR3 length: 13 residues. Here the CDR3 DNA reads TGTGCCAGTGGGGAGGCTTTTGATGAAAAACTGTTTTTT. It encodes CASGEAFDEKLFF.

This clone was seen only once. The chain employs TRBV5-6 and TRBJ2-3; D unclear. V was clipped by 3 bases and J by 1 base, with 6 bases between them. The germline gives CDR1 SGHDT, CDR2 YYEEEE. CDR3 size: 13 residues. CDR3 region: CASSSRGTDTQYF. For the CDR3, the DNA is TGTGCCAGCAGCTCAAGAGGCACAGATACGCAGTATTTT.

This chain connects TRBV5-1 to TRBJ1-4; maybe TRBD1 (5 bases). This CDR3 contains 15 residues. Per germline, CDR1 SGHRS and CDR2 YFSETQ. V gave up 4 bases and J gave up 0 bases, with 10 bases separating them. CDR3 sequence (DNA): TGCGCCAGCAGCGATCAGGGATCAACTAATGAAAAACTGTTTTTT. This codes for CASSDQGSTNEKLFF.

The CDR3 loop is CASSQVFGRTTQGPDTQYF. The CDR3 nucleotides are TGTGCCAGCAGCCAAGTCTTTGGGCGGACAACCCAAGGCCCAGATACGCAGTATTTT. J is TRBJ2-3 and V is TRBV4-2, with a tentative D call TRBD1 (5 bases). This CDR3 region has 19 residues. From germline, CDR1 is LGHNA and CDR2 YNFKEQ. Trimming removed 1 base from V and 4 bases from J, with 24 bases in between.

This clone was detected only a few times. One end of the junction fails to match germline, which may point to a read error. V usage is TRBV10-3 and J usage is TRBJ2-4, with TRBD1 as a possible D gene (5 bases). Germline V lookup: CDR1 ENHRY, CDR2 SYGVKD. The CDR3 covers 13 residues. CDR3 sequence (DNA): TGTGCCATCAGTGAGTCGGTCGGACAACAAACAATCTTC. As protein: CAISESVGQQTIF.

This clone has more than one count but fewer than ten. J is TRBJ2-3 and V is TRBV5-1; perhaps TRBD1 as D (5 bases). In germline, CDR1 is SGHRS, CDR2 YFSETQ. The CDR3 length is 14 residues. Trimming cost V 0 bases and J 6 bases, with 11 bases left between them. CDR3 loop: CASSLGQGRDTQYF. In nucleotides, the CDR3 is TGCGCCAGCAGCTTGGGTCAGGGAAGGGATACGCAGTATTTT.

CDR3 residues: CASSYSEYTGELFF. CDR3 nucleotide sequence: TGTGCCAGCAGTTACTCGGAGTACACCGGGGAGCTGTTTTTT. This chain uses TRBV6-6 with TRBJ2-2; no firm D call. Germline CDR1 MNHNY, CDR2 SVGAGI (reference sequence). V was trimmed by 0 bases and J by 3 bases, leaving 5 bases between them. The CDR3 contains 14 residues.

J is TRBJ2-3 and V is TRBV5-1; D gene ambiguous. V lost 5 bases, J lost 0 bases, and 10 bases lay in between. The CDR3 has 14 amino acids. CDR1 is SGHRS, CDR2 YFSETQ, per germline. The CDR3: CASRYTRSTDTQYF. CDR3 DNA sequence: TGCGCCAGCAGATACACCAGGAGCACAGATACGCAGTATTTT.

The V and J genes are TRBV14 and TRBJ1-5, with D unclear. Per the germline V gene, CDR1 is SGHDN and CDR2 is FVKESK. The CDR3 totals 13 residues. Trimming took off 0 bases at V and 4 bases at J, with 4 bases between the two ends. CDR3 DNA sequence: TGTGCCAGCAGCCAAGATATGAATCAGCCCCAGCATTTT. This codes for CASSQDMNQPQHF.

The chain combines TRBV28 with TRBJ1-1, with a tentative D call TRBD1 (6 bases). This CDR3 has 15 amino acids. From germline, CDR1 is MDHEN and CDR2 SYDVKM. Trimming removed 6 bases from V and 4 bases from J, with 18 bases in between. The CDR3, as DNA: TGTGCCAGCAGGGCCCGGGGGGGGGCGCGCACTGAAGCTTTCTTT. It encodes CASRARGGARTEAFF.

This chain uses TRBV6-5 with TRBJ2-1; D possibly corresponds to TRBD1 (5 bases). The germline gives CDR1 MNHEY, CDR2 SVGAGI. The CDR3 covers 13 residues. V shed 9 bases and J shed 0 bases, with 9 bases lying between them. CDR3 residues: CASGRVSYNEQFF. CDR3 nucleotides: TGTGCCAGTGGCAGGGTCTCCTACAATGAGCAGTTCTTC.

In nucleotides, the CDR3 is TGTGCCAGCAGTGAGGAGGGGTTCGGGTCACCCCTCCACTTT. Its protein is CASSEEGFGSPLHF. This chain joins TRBV2 and TRBJ1-6, with a weak D call TRBD1 (5 bases). The CDR3 has 14 amino acids. Germline CDR1 and CDR2: SNHLY and FYNNEI. V lost 3 bases, J lost 10 bases, and 13 bases lay in between.

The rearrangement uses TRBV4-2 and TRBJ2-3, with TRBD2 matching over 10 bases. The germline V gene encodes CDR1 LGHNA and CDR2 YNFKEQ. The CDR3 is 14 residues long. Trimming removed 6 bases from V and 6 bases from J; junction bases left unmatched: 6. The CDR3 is CASSSKREGDTQYF. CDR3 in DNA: TGTGCCAGCAGTTCTAAGCGGGAGGGCGATACGCAGTATTTT.

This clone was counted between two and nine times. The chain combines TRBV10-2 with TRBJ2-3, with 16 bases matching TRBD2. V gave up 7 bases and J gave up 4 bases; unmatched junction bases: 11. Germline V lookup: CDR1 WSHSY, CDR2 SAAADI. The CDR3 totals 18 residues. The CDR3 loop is CASTRGTSGRGAPDTQYF. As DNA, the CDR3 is TGCGCCAGCACCAGGGGGACTAGCGGGAGGGGGGCCCCAGATACGCAGTATTTT.

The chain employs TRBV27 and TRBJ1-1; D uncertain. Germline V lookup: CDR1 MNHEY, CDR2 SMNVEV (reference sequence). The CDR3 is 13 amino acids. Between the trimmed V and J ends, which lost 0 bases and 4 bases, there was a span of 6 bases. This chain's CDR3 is CASSLSSTTEAFF. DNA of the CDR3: TGTGCCAGCAGTTTATCGTCAACCACTGAAGCTTTCTTT.

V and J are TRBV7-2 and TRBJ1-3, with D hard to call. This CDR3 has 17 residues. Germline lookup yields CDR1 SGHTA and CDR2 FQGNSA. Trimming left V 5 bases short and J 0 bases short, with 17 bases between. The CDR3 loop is CASSNRGHPDSGNTIYF. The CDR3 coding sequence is TGTGCCAGCAGCAACCGCGGGCACCCCGACTCTGGAAACACCATATATTTT.

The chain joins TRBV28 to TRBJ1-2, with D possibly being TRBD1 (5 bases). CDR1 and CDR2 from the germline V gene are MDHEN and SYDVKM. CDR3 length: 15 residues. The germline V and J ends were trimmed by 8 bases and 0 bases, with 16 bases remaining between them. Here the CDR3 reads CASRRVGGPNYGYTF. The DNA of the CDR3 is TGTGCCAGCCGACGCGTTGGGGGACCTAACTATGGCTACACCTTC.